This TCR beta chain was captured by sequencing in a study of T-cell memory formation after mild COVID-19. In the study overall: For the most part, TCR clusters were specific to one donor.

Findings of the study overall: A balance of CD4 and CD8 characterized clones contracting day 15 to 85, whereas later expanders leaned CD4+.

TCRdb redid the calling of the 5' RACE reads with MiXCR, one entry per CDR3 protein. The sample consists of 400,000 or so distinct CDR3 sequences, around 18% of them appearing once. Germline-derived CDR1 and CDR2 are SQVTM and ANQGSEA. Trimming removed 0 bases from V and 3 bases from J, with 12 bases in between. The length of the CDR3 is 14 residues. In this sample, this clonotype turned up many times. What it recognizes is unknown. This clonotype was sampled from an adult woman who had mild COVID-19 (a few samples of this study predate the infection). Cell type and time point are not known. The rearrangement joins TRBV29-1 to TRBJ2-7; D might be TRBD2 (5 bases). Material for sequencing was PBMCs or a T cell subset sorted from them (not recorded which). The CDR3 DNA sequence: TGCAGCGTTGAAGAACCGGGAATCGACTACGAGCAGTACTTC. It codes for CSVEEPGIDYEQYF.